The following is a T cell receptor beta chain sequence with its context. These data come from a study of shared clonotypes between healthy human individuals. The authors ran unsorted PBMC replicate PCRs on roughly 330 ng DNA, approximately 30,000 T cell genomes. Profiling relied on immunoSEQ multiplex PCR, and the TCRdb table lists in-frame clones only, not all of them. The sample records about 480,000 clones, more than 65% being singletons. The length of the CDR3 is 12 residues. V lost 8 bases to trimming and J lost 4 bases, with 11 bases between them. Germline loops: CDR1 MNHEY, CDR2 SMNVEV (reference sequence). Donors were Caucasian adults residing in Nashville, Tennessee, USA.

The material sequenced was PBMCs. The J gene is TRBJ1-1, the V gene TRBV27; D call uncertain. This sequence originates from a woman aged 40 to 55 in good health. Some clones in this sample may be carry-over from other donors' samples. CDR3 sequence reads: CASGGLGTEAFF. The DNA of the CDR3 is TGTGCCAGCGGAGGTCTCGGCACTGAAGCTTTCTTT.